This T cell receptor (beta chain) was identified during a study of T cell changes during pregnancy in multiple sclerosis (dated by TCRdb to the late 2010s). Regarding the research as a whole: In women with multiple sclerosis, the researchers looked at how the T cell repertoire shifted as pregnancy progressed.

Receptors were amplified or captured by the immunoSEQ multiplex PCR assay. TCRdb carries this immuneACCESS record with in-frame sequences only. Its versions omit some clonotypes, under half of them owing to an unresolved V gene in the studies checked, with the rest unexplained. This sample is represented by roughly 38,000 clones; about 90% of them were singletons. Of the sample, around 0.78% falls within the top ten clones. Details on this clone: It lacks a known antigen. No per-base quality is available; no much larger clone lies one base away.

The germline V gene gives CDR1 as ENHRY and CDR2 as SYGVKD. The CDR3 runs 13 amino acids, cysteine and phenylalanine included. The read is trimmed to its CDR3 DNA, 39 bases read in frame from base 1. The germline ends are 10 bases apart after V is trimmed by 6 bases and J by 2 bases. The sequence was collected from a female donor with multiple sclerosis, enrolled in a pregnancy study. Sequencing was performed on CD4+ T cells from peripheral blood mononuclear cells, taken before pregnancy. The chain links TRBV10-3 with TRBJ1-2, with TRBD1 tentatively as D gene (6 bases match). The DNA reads TGTGCCATCAGGGGCAGGGGAAACTATGGCTACACCTTC. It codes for CAIRGRGNYGYTF.